This TCR beta chain was sequenced during a study of monozygotic twins with inflammatory bowel disease. TCRdb re-called the 5' RACE reads; every CDR3 protein appears as one record, without DNA. This sample lists about 350,000 distinct CDR3 sequences; its ten largest clones have 2% to 2.5%. Regarding the study as a whole: Repertoires of patients may have been made more variable by differing immunosuppressive treatments. Perhaps reflecting limited power, concordant and discordant twins did not differ in repertoire similarity.

Germline lookup yields CDR1 SGHVS and CDR2 FQNEAQ. The CDR3 totals 14 residues. Concerning this clonotype: Antigen: not known.

The TCR comes from a human donor with ulcerative colitis or Crohn's disease, or a healthy co-twin of an affected twin (not recorded which). V and J are TRBV7-8 and TRBJ2-5. Sequencing used blood. CDR3 amino acids: CASSPQGHQETQYF.